This entry features one T cell receptor (beta chain) sequence. Repertoires were generated with immunoSEQ multiplex PCR, while TCRdb's copy carries only in-frame clones and drops some. This sample yields about 190,000 clones, of which 85% to 95% are seen a single time; over 1.1% belongs to the top ten. This sample was taken from a study of control samples from healthy donors and cancer patients. V lost 5 bases to trimming and J lost 1 base, with 12 bases between them. This CDR3 has 15 amino acids. Per germline, CDR1 MNHEY and CDR2 SMNVEV (reference sequence). This TCR came from a man aged 18 to 29 in good health. Sample: blood. V usage is TRBV27 and J usage is TRBJ1-5; D is perhaps TRBD1 (5 bases). CDR3: CASSPWGGSNQPQHF. The CDR3 DNA follows: TGTGCCAGCAGTCCCTGGGGGGGGAGCAATCAGCCCCAGCATTTT.